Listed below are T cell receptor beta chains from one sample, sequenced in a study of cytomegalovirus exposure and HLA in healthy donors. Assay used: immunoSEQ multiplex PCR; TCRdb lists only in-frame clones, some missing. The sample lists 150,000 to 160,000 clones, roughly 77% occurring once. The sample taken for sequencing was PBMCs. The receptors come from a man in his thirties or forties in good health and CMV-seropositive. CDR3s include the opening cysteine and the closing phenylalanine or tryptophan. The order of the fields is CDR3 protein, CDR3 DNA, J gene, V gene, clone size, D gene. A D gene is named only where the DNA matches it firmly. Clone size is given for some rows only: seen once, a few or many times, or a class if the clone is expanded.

CASSLADRDGNTGELFF | TGTGCCAGCAGCTTAGCCGACAGGGACGGGAACACCGGGGAGCTGTTTTTT | TRBJ2-2 | TRBV11-2 | NA | TRBD1
CASSLDGTGSSGNTIYF | TGTGCCAGCAGCTTGGATGGTACCGGGAGCTCTGGAAACACCATATATTTT | TRBJ1-3 | TRBV5-6 | NA | NA
CASIRSGANVLTF | TGTGCCAGCATCCGGTCTGGGGCCAACGTCCTGACTTTC | TRBJ2-6 | TRBV6-1 | few | NA
CASSRPGQGVTGELFF | TGTGCCAGCAGCCGTCCGGGACAGGGAGTCACCGGGGAGCTGTTTTTT | TRBJ2-2 | TRBV5-4 | NA | TRBD1
CASSGLEETQYF | TGTGCCAGTAGTGGGCTCGAAGAGACCCAGTACTTC | TRBJ2-5 | TRBV19 | NA | NA
CASSLGGTGELFF | TGTGCCAGCAGCTTAGGCGGGACCGGGGAGCTGTTTTTT | TRBJ2-2 | TRBV7-6 | NA | NA
CAWSVDRGGYGYTF | TGTGCCTGGAGTGTTGACAGGGGAGGCTATGGCTACACCTTC | TRBJ1-2 | TRBV30 | NA | TRBD1
CASSLTSGKSNTQYF | TGTGCCAGCAGCTTAACTAGCGGGAAGTCAAATACGCAGTATTTT | TRBJ2-3 | TRBV11-2 | NA | TRBD2
CASMRQVYEQYF | TGTGCCAGCATGCGACAAGTCTACGAGCAGTACTTC | TRBJ2-7 | TRBV2 | NA | NA
CAWSKRYDRGYAEAFF | TGTGCCTGGAGTAAAAGATATGACAGGGGATACGCTGAAGCTTTCTTT | TRBJ1-1 | TRBV30 | few | TRBD1
CASRGEVGGEQYF | TGTGCCAGCAGGGGGGAGGTGGGAGGCGAGCAGTACTTC | TRBJ2-7 | TRBV5-4 | NA | NA
CASSFQGRVNQPQHF | TGTGCCAGCAGTTTCCAGGGGAGGGTCAATCAGCCCCAGCATTTT | TRBJ1-5 | TRBV27 | NA | NA
CAISESGGFNGYTF | TGTGCCATCAGTGAGTCTGGGGGGTTTAACGGCTACACCTTC | TRBJ1-2 | TRBV10-3 | few | NA
CASSLARGADEQFF | TGTGCCAGCAGCTTAGCCCGGGGGGCGGATGAGCAGTTCTTC | TRBJ2-1 | TRBV7-7 | once | NA
CASSLVLARADTQYF | TGTGCCAGCAGTTTAGTTTTAGCCAGGGCAGATACGCAGTATTTT | TRBJ2-3 | TRBV28 | NA | NA
CASSSGLNTEAFF | TGTGCCAGCAGCTCCGGTTTGAACACTGAAGCTTTCTTT | TRBJ1-1 | TRBV7-3 | NA | NA
CASSLGDTQPQHF | TGTGCCAGCAGTTTGGGGGACACTCAGCCCCAGCATTTT | TRBJ1-5 | TRBV27 | NA | NA
CASSLVYEGYQPQHF | TGTGCCAGCAGCTTAGTTTACGAGGGTTATCAGCCCCAGCATTTT | TRBJ1-5 | TRBV7-2 | NA | NA
CASSGGLVLDTQYF | TGTGCGTCGAGCGGAGGACTAGTTCTAGATACGCAGTATTTT | TRBJ2-3 | TRBV6-6 | NA | TRBD2
CAIGYQGETQYF | TGTGCCATTGGGTACCAGGGCGAGACCCAGTACTTC | TRBJ2-5 | TRBV6-1 | NA | NA
CASSSGSYEQYF | TGTGCCAGCAGCTCCGGCTCCTACGAGCAGTACTTC | TRBJ2-7 | TRBV5-4 | NA | NA
CASSVDGGSGTEAFF | TGTGCCAGCAGCGTAGATGGAGGGAGTGGAACTGAAGCTTTCTTT | TRBJ1-1 | TRBV9 | NA | NA
CASSPNSGTEAFF | TGTGCCAGCAGCCCTAATTCCGGCACTGAAGCTTTCTTT | TRBJ1-1 | TRBV7-6 | NA | NA
CASARRGEYEQYF | TGTGCCAGCGCTCGTAGAGGCGAGTACGAGCAGTACTTC | TRBJ2-7 | TRBV18 | once | NA
CASSFQGGTEAFF | TGTGCCAGCAGCTTTCAGGGTGGCACTGAAGCTTTCTTT | TRBJ1-1 | TRBV5-5 | NA | NA
CASTPLAGETQYF | TGTGCCAGCACCCCACTAGCGGGAGAGACCCAGTACTTC | TRBJ2-5 | TRBV2 | NA | TRBD2
CTREAYEQYF | TGTACACGGGAGGCTTACGAGCAGTACTTC | TRBJ2-7 | TRBV9 | few | TRBD2
CASSLASSEYTGELFF | TGTGCCAGCAGCTTAGCATCGTCAGAATACACCGGGGAGCTGTTTTTT | TRBJ2-2 | TRBV7-9 | NA | NA
CASKVAGGLYNEQFF | TGTGCCAGCAAAGTTGCGGGGGGGCTCTACAATGAGCAGTTCTTC | TRBJ2-1 | TRBV13 | NA | TRBD2
CASSLNLRGEQFF | TGTGCCAGCAGCTTAAACTTACGGGGTGAGCAGTTCTTC | TRBJ2-1 | TRBV11-3 | many | NA
CASSDWDRGGNQPQHF | TGTGCCAGCAGTGACTGGGACAGGGGGGGGAATCAGCCCCAGCATTTT | TRBJ1-5 | TRBV27 | NA | TRBD1
CASSLADRYTEAFF | TGTGCCAGCAGTTTAGCGGACAGGTACACTGAAGCTTTCTTT | TRBJ1-1 | TRBV28 | NA | TRBD1
CAISGGQVTAFF | TGTGCCATCAGTGGGGGACAGGTTACGGCTTTCTTT | TRBJ1-1 | TRBV10-3 | NA | TRBD1
CASSLSSGRGYGYTF | TGCGCCAGCAGCTTGTCGTCCGGCAGGGGTTATGGCTACACCTTC | TRBJ1-2 | TRBV5-1 | NA | NA
CASSIRHAVKQYF | TGTGCCAGCAGTATCAGACACGCCGTTAAGCAGTATTTT | TRBJ2-3 | TRBV2 | NA | NA
CASSLFQGDDEQYF | TGTGCCAGCAGCTTGTTCCAGGGGGACGACGAGCAGTACTTC | TRBJ2-7 | TRBV5-5 | NA | TRBD1
CASSEGGTEAFF | TGTGCCAGCAGTGAGGGGGGGACTGAAGCTTTCTTT | TRBJ1-1 | TRBV2 | NA | NA
CASSPTGTRGNEQFF | TGTGCCAGCAGCCCCACCGGGACTAGAGGCAATGAGCAGTTCTTC | TRBJ2-1 | TRBV7-3 | NA | TRBD2
CASSFLLAGPTDTQYF | TGTGCCAGCAGCTTCCTTCTAGCGGGGCCCACAGATACGCAGTATTTT | TRBJ2-3 | TRBV7-3 | NA | TRBD2
CATLDIYTGELFF | TGTGCCACCTTGGACATCTATACCGGGGAGCTGTTTTTT | TRBJ2-2 | TRBV6-1 | few | NA
CASSLWPLQGGYTF | TGTGCCAGCAGCTTGTGGCCACTCCAGGGTGGCTACACCTTC | TRBJ1-2 | TRBV5-6 | NA | NA
CAEGLAGDEQFF | TGTGCCGAAGGACTAGCGGGAGATGAGCAGTTCTTC | TRBJ2-1 | TRBV11-2 | once | TRBD2
CASSVEGGNNSPLHF | TGTGCCAGCAGCGTAGAGGGGGGGAATAATTCACCCCTCCACTTT | TRBJ1-6 | TRBV9 | NA | NA